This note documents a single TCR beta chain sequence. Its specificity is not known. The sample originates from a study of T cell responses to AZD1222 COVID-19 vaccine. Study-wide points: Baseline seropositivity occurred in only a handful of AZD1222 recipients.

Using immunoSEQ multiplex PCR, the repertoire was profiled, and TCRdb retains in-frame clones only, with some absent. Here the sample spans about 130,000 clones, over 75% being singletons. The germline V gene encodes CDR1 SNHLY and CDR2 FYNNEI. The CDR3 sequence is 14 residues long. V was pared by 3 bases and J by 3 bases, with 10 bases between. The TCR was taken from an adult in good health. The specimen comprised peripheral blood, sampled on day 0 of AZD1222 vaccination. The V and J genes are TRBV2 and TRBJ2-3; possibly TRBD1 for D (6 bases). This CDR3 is CASSERTGTDTQYF. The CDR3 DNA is TGTGCCAGCAGTGAGAGAACAGGGACAGATACGCAGTATTTT.